Each of the 3 T cell receptor beta chains below was sequenced from the same sample in a study of OX40 agonist ivuxolimab in advanced cancers. Libraries were prepared by immunoSEQ multiplex PCR; TCRdb keeps only in-frame clonotypes and omits some of them. The sample shows about 53,000 clones, roughly 84% of them seen only once. Sequencing was performed on CD4+ or CD8+ T cells sorted from blood, taken in a trial of the OX40 agonist ivuxolimab. The receptors originated from an adult with an advanced solid tumor such as melanoma, head and neck, liver or kidney cancer.

V is TRBV5-6 and J is TRBJ2-1; D may match TRBD1 or TRBD2 (6 bases each). The germline V and J ends were trimmed by 4 bases and 10 bases, with 12 bases remaining between them. The CDR3 spans 12 residues. The V gene's germline CDR1 is SGHDT and CDR2 YYEEEE. The DNA for the CDR3 is TGTGCCAGCAGCAGAACAGGGAGGGAGCAGTTCTTC. Translation gives CASSRTGREQFF. Drawing the rest from reference TRBV5-6 and TRBJ2-1, the complete variable domain is DAGVTQSPTHLIKTRGQQVTLRCSPKSGHDTVSWYQQALGQGPQFIFQYYEEEERQRGNFPDRFSGHQFPNYSSELNVNALLLGDSALYLCASSRTGREQFFGPGTRLTVL.

The gene calls are TRBV6-5 and TRBJ2-3, with a tentative D call TRBD1 (5 bases). Trimming cost V 5 bases and J 4 bases, with 13 bases left between them. From germline, CDR1 is MNHEY and CDR2 SVGAGI. This CDR3 has 14 residues. The CDR3 sequence: CASSQRGVADTQYF. DNA of the CDR3: TGTGCCAGCAGTCAAAGGGGTGTCGCAGATACGCAGTATTTT.

The CDR3 reads CASSPPFASTDTQYF. CDR3 DNA sequence: TGTGCCAGTAGTCCCCCGTTCGCTAGCACAGATACGCAGTATTTT. The V call is TRBV19, the J call TRBJ2-3; D gene ambiguous. Germline V gene data show CDR1 as LNHDA and CDR2 as SQIVND (reference sequence). V lost 5 bases and J lost 0, with 12 bases in between. This CDR3 is built from 15 residues.